This entry concerns a single T cell receptor beta chain. Its antigen is not known. Doses given second, at about 4 or about 12 weeks, were pooled. Libraries were prepared by immunoSEQ multiplex PCR; TCRdb keeps only in-frame clonotypes and omits some of them. The sample carries about 78,000 clones, roughly nine tenths recorded once. Germline V gives CDR1 LGHDT, CDR2 YNNKEL (reference sequence). V was pared by 2 bases and J by 8 bases, with 6 bases of the junction left unmatched. The CDR3 runs 14 residues. This sample is part of a study of T cell responses to AZD1222 COVID-19 vaccine. Overall study findings and caveats: Baseline antibody screening turned up just a handful of seropositive AZD1222 recipients. Donor demographics were predominantly white British with a female majority; clonal diversity may be underestimated. The breadth and depth of Spike-specific TCRs increased once two AZD1222 doses had been given.

This clonotype originated in an adult who received the AZD1222 COVID-19 vaccine. Sequenced here: peripheral blood, sampled 28 days after the second AZD1222 dose. The chain has TRBV3-1 (or the pseudogene TRBV3-2) and TRBJ2-1, with 7 bases fitting TRBD2. The CDR3 is CASSQMGGEDEQFF. The CDR3, as DNA: TGTGCCAGCAGCCAAATGGGGGGGGAGGATGAGCAGTTCTTC.